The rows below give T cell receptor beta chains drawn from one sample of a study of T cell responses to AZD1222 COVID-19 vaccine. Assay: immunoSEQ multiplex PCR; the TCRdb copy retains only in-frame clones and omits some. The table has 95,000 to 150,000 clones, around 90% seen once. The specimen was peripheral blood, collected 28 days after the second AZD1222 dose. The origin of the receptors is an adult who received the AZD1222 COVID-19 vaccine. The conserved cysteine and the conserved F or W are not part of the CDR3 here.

CDR3aa: ASSVDRPATNEKLF
v_gene: TRBV2
j_gene: TRBJ1-4

CDR3aa: ASGRNQPQH
v_gene: TRBV19
j_gene: TRBJ1-5

CDR3aa: ASSHGQGAYGYT
v_gene: TRBV11-3
j_gene: TRBJ1-2

CDR3aa: ASSLVEDNYGYT
v_gene: TRBV7-2
j_gene: TRBJ1-2

CDR3aa: ASSETQGYNYGYT
v_gene: TRBV18
j_gene: TRBJ1-2

CDR3aa: ASSPQGRGFNSPLH
v_gene: TRBV7-3
j_gene: TRBJ1-6

CDR3aa: ASSQDGVISGDQPQH
v_gene: TRBV4-2
j_gene: TRBJ1-5

CDR3aa: ASSSGQGSDIQY
v_gene: TRBV6-5
j_gene: TRBJ2-4

CDR3aa: ASSQEPLGYT
v_gene: TRBV14
j_gene: TRBJ1-2

CDR3aa: ASSLRASGGYEQY
v_gene: TRBV7-2
j_gene: TRBJ2-7

CDR3aa: ASSYEGIGGYT
v_gene: TRBV6-5
j_gene: TRBJ1-2

CDR3aa: ASSLNYASGGLSTGELF
v_gene: TRBV27
j_gene: TRBJ2-2

CDR3aa: ASSLGTGLNIQY
v_gene: TRBV7-2
j_gene: TRBJ2-4

CDR3aa: ASSKRPTAEAF
v_gene: TRBV19
j_gene: TRBJ1-1

CDR3aa: ASRSPYQGAGTGELF
v_gene: TRBV12-2
j_gene: TRBJ2-2

CDR3aa: ASSSQGQAEGYT
v_gene: TRBV27
j_gene: TRBJ1-2

CDR3aa: ATSDSRDRLSGANVLT
v_gene: TRBV24-1
j_gene: TRBJ2-6